The rows below give T cell receptor beta chains drawn from one sample of a study of blood T cells in healthy people across ages. Each CDR3 protein is one row after TCRdb ran MiXCR on the 5' RACE reads. This sample has about 1.7 million distinct CDR3 sequences; roughly 27% occur once, and the top ten carry roughly 8%. Sequences were obtained from blood. The receptors stem from a woman younger than 45 in good health. Each CDR3 is given without its conserved first and last residue. Expanded clones get a size class; other rows say once, few or many, or leave the size out.

TRBJ2-3 | TRBV12-3/TRBV12-4 | NA | ATSVRADTQY
TRBJ2-2 | TRBV5-1 | NA | ASSLKWTGGHTGELF
TRBJ2-3 | TRBV15 | few | ATSRDFPAGTDTQY
TRBJ1-2 | TRBV20-1 | NA | SAGQGAFYGYT
TRBJ2-1 | TRBV13 | NA | ASRSLGLGQAYNEQF
TRBJ2-7 | TRBV6-5 | many | ASSPTGGNAYEQY
TRBJ1-2 | TRBV29-1 | few | SVEELGIGQRGYGYT
TRBJ2-3 | TRBV20-1 | NA | SAAIRGIRLPDTQY
TRBJ2-2 | TRBV20-1 | NA | SARTTGEENTGELF
TRBJ1-1 | TRBV4-1 | NA | ASSQDEDRDTEAF
TRBJ1-2 | TRBV29-1 | many | SAETGNYGYT
TRBJ2-5 | TRBV20-1 | NA | SAPKLAGSYQETQY
TRBJ1-1 | TRBV3-1 | NA | ASSQVVSADTEAF
TRBJ1-2 | TRBV6-6 | few | ASSYSTGRSGPGGYT
TRBJ2-5 | TRBV27 | once | ASSLWVGGHNEQY
NA | TRBV12-3/TRBV12-4 | few | ANSSGRETQY
TRBJ1-1 | TRBV12-3/TRBV12-4 | NA | ASSWSRVGMNTEAF
TRBJ1-1 | TRBV5-1 | NA | ASSLASAGWDTEAF
TRBJ2-1 | TRBV11-2 | NA | ASSSRTTGTPRYNEQF
NA | TRBV6-6 | NA | ASSSQGVSPEQY
TRBJ2-5 | TRBV10-3 | many | AISDGVAKY
NA | TRBV20-1 | NA | SASQADYEQY
TRBJ2-7 | TRBV18 | NA | ASSPFRNRVTYEQY
TRBJ2-3 | TRBV5-1 | few | ASSLTGGPPDTQY
TRBJ2-5 | TRBV5-1 | few | ASSLTPTSGRDLLQETQY
TRBJ2-7 | TRBV20-1 | few | SAADRGREQY
TRBJ1-2 | TRBV30 | NA | AWRRQAKTFGYT
TRBJ1-2 | TRBV6-5 | few | ASIPGRGKNRYT
TRBJ2-7 | TRBV7-2 | many | ASSRPTSGVYEQY
TRBJ2-1 | TRBV7-2 | NA | ASSSGSQREGRQF
TRBJ1-2 | TRBV6-2/TRBV6-3 | NA | ASNQNYGYT
TRBJ1-1 | TRBV29-1 | NA | SAIPGQKAF
TRBJ2-1 | TRBV9 | NA | ASSIWGGTGSNEQF
TRBJ1-5 | TRBV28 | NA | ASSTDRASNQPQH
TRBJ2-7 | TRBV29-1 | few | SVGPAGGYEQY
TRBJ1-3 | TRBV2 | NA | ASSGQGTGNTIY
TRBJ2-3 | TRBV12-3/TRBV12-4 | many | ASSLTSGDLSTDTQY
TRBJ2-1 | TRBV9 | NA | ASSVGAGGLYYNEQF
TRBJ2-1 | TRBV12-3/TRBV12-4 | few | ASSKGTVNEQF
TRBJ2-7 | TRBV28 | few | ASSSSWTVYEQY
TRBJ2-5 | TRBV5-1 | NA | ASSLEGRQGQETQY
TRBJ2-7 | TRBV7-9 | few | ASTGDNFPYEQY
TRBJ1-2 | TRBV10-3 | few | AISEWGQGDGYT
TRBJ2-7 | TRBV29-1 | few | SVVGVGSGSTYEQY
TRBJ2-5 | TRBV29-1 | NA | SGDRDSDRRETQY
TRBJ1-5 | TRBV20-1 | NA | SARGSGANQPQH
TRBJ2-1 | TRBV30 | NA | AWSSSPVEQF
TRBJ2-7 | TRBV4-1 | NA | ASRQGTSGPPYEQY
TRBJ2-7 | TRBV12-3/TRBV12-4 | many | ASRATGFYEQY
TRBJ2-1 | TRBV11-2 | NA | ASSPLTGLAYNEQF
TRBJ1-1 | TRBV9 | many | ASSVQGGTEAF
TRBJ2-1 | TRBV2 | NA | ASSGAGRSDEQF
TRBJ1-2 | TRBV4-1 | few | ASSQEGTWGYT
TRBJ2-1 | TRBV29-1 | many | SVELTSGGNNEQF
TRBJ2-3 | TRBV20-1 | many | SARSQYTQY
TRBJ1-1 | TRBV5-1 | once | ASSLVDQNTEAF
TRBJ2-2 | TRBV6-7 | NA | ASSSESREMMNTGELF
TRBJ2-1 | TRBV6-2/TRBV6-3 | NA | ASSGDSIPFNEQF